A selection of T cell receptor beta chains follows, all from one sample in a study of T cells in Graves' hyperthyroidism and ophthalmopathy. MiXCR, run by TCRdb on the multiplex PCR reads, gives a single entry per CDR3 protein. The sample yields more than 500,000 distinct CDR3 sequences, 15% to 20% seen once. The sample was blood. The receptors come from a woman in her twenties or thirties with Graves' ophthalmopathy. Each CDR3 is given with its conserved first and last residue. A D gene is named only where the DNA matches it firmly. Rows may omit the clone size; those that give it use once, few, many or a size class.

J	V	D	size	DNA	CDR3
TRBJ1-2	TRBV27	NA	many	TGTGCCAGCAGTTTAAGCGAGGGGATAAGCTACACCTTC	CASSLSEGISYTF
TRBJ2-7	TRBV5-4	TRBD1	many	TGTGCCAGCAGCCCTACCGGGACAGGGCCGTCCTACGAGCAGTACTTC	CASSPTGTGPSYEQYF
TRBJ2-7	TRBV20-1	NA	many	TGCAGTGCTAGTCTCTCGATTGCCTACGAGCAGTACTTC	CSASLSIAYEQYF
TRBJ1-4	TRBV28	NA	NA	TGTGCCAGCAGTTTGGGGAGGACAGAAAATGAAAAACTGTTTTTT	CASSLGRTENEKLFF
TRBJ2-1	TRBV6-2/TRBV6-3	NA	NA	TGTGCCAGCAGCTCCGGGACCCCCTTGGAGCAGTTCTTC	CASSSGTPLEQFF
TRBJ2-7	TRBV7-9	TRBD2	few	TGTGCCAGCAGAGCGGGAGGGTTCTACGAGCAGTACTTC	CASRAGGFYEQYF
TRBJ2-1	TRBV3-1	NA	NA	TGTGCCAGCAGCCAAGGGAAGGGGGAGCAGTTCTTC	CASSQGKGEQFF
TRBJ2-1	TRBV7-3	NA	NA	TGTGCCAGCAGCCGTAATAGCGGAGGGGGTTACAATGAGCAGTTCTTC	CASSRNSGGGYNEQFF
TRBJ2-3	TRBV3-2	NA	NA	TGTGCCAGCAGCCAAGATTGCACAGATACGCAGTATTTT	CASSQDCTDTQYF
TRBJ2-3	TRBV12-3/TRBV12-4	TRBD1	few	TGTGCCAGCAGTTCCCCCGAGGACAGGGATGATACGCAGTATTTT	CASSSPEDRDDTQYF
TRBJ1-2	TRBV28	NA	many	TGTGCCAGCATCCGAAGTCCGGGGAACTATGGCTACACCTTC	CASIRSPGNYGYTF
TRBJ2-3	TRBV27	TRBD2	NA	TGTGCCAGCAGACGTACTAGCGGGAGGGAGGTTACGCAGTATTTT	CASRRTSGREVTQYF
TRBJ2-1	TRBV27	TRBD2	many	TGTGCCAGCAAGGTAGCGGGAGTCGGTGAGCAGTTCTTC	CASKVAGVGEQFF
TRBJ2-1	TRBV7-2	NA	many	TGTGCCAGCAGCACCCCGGGCCGGGGCTATGAGCAGTTCTTC	CASSTPGRGYEQFF
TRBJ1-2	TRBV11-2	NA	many	TGTGCCAGCAAACCCACCCAAAAGGGGTATGGCTACACCTTC	CASKPTQKGYGYTF
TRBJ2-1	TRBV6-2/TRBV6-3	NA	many	TGTGCCAGCAGCCCCGGACCCACCAGGGGATACAATGAGCAGTTCTTC	CASSPGPTRGYNEQFF
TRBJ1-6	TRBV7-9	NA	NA	TGTGCCAGCAGCCAAGGACCCGGGGATAATTCACCCCTCCACTTT	CASSQGPGDNSPLHF
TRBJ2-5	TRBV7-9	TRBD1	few	TGTGCCAGCAGTTTTGGGGACAGGGTGGGAGAGACCCAGTACTTC	CASSFGDRVGETQYF
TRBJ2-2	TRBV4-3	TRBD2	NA	TGCGCCAGCAGCCAAGGTCACCCCGGGGGTAGCGGGAGGATGGGGGCAACCGGGGAGCTGTTTTTT	CASSQGHPGGSGRMGATGELFF
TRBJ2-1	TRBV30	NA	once	TGTGCCTGGGACAGACACTACAATGAGCAGTTCTTC	CAWDRHYNEQFF
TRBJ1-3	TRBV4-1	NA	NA	TGCGCCAGCAGCTCGGGACCTTCTGGAAACACCATATATTTT	CASSSGPSGNTIYF
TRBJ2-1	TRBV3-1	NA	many	TGTGCCAGCAGCCAAGATAGCGAAGGGGTCTTTACCCTCAATGAGCAGTTCTTC	CASSQDSEGVFTLNEQFF
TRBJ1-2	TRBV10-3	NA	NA	TGTGCCATCAGTGCCCCGGGGTATGGCTACACCTTC	CAISAPGYGYTF
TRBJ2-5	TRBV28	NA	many	TGTGCCAGCAGTGAGGGGCAAGAGACCCAGTACTTC	CASSEGQETQYF
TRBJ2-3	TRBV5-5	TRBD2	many	TGTGCCAGCAGCTCGGGACTAGCGGGACTCGGGACCACAGATACGCAGTATTTT	CASSSGLAGLGTTDTQYF
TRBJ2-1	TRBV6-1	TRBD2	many	TGTGCCAGCAGCACGAGCGGGAGAGCATCCTACAATGAGCAGTTCTTC	CASSTSGRASYNEQFF
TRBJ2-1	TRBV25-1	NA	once	TGTGCCAGCAGTGAATCCCGGATGGGGCAGGTCACCTACAATGAGCAGTTCTTC	CASSESRMGQVTYNEQFF
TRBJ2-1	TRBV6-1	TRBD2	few	TGTGCCAGCACCCACTGGGGAGGGCCCTACAATGAGCAGTTCTTC	CASTHWGGPYNEQFF
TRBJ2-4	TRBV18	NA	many	TGTGCCAGCTCCGAGACACCAGCCAAAAACATTCAGTACTTC	CASSETPAKNIQYF
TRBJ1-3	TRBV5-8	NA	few	TGTGCCAGCAGCTTGCGGCTCCCATTATATTTT	CASSLRLPLYF
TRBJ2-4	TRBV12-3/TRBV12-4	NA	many	TGTGCCACCATGTCCCTTTATCAGGGGGGAAAAAACATTCAGTACTTC	CATMSLYQGGKNIQYF
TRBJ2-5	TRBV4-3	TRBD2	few	TGCGCCAGCAGCCAAGTTCAGGGAAAACTAGCGGGAGTTTGGGTCCGGGAGACCCAGTACTTC	CASSQVQGKLAGVWVRETQYF
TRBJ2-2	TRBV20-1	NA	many	TGCAGTGCTAGATACCGTAAACACGCGAACACCGGGGAGCTGTTTTTT	CSARYRKHANTGELFF
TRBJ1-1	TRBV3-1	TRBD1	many	TGTGCCAGCAGAGGACAGGATGACACTGAAGCTTTCTTT	CASRGQDDTEAFF
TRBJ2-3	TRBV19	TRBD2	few	TGTGCCAGTAGTCCCTCTAGCGGGAGGACAGATACGCAGTATTTT	CASSPSSGRTDTQYF
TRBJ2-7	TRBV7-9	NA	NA	TGTGCCAGCAGCCCCCTCGGAATGGACTACGAGCAGTACTTC	CASSPLGMDYEQYF
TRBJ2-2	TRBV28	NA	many	TGTGCCAGCAGTTGGGGGGTGGACGGGGAGCTGTTTTTT	CASSWGVDGELFF
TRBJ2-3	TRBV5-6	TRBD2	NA	TGTGCCAGCAGCTTGGTAACGGGGGGAGATACGCAGTATTTT	CASSLVTGGDTQYF
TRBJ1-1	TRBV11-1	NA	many	TGTGCCAGCAGCTTAGGCATGTTTGAGGGCGTGAACACTGAAGCTTTCTTT	CASSLGMFEGVNTEAFF
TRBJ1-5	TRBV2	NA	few	TGTGCCAGCCTCAGGGTACCCTTGAGCAATCAGCCCCAGCATTTT	CASLRVPLSNQPQHF
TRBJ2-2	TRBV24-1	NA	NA	TGTGCCACCAGTGATTTGTCGGCAGGGTGGAGCACCGGGGAGCTGTTTTTT	CATSDLSAGWSTGELFF
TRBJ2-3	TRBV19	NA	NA	TGTGCCAGTAGTAATCCGGCAGCATCCACAGATACGCAGTATTTT	CASSNPAASTDTQYF
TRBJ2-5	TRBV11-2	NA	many	TGTGCCAGCAGACCAACAGGGTTGGAAGAGACCCAGTACTTC	CASRPTGLEETQYF
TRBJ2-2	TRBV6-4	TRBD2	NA	TGTGCCAGCAGTGACGAGGCGGGAGTTGGTACCGGGGAGCTGTTTTTT	CASSDEAGVGTGELFF
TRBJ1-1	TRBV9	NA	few	TGTGCCAGCAGCGTGGGGACGGCGGGCACTGAAGCTTTCTTT	CASSVGTAGTEAFF
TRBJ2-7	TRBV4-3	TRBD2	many	TGCGCCAGCAGCCAAGATGGGACTAGCGGACTTAGGGAGCAGTACTTC	CASSQDGTSGLREQYF
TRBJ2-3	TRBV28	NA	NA	TGTGCCAGCAGTTTGGGGCCGAAAAGTAGCGGGACCGGAGGGGGCCCAGATACGCAGTATTTT	CASSLGPKSSGTGGGPDTQYF
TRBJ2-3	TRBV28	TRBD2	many	TGTGCCAGCAGCCTTCTAGCGGGAGGGGTAGATACGCAGTATTTT	CASSLLAGGVDTQYF
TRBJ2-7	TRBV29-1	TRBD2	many	TGCAGCGTTGAAGAATGGGGGGAGGGGACCACCTACGAGCAGTACTTC	CSVEEWGEGTTYEQYF
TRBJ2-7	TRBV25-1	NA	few	TGTGCCAGCCGACAGGATGCCTACGAGCAGTACTTC	CASRQDAYEQYF
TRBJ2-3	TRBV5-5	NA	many	TGTGCCAGCAGCTTGGTCCCATTCAGTGATACGCAGTATTTT	CASSLVPFSDTQYF
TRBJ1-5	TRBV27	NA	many	TGTGCCAGCAGTTTCCGGGGCCAGCCCCAGCATTTT	CASSFRGQPQHF
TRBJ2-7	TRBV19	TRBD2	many	TGTGCCAGTAGTATGAGCGGGAGTATCTACGAGCAGTACTTC	CASSMSGSIYEQYF
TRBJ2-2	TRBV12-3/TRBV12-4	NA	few	TGTGCCAGCAGTACTTTCGGGCCCGGGGAGCTGTTTTTT	CASSTFGPGELFF
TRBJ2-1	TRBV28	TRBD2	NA	TGTGCCAGCAGTTTATGGGCTAGCGGGAACTACAATGAGCAGTTCTTC	CASSLWASGNYNEQFF
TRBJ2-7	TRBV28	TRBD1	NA	TGTGCCAGCAGAACTAACCGGGACAGGGGATCCTACGAGCAGTACTTC	CASRTNRDRGSYEQYF
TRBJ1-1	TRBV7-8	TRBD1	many	TGTGCCAGCAGCCCGACAGGGGGCCCTAGGAGGAACACTGAAGCTTTCTTT	CASSPTGGPRRNTEAFF